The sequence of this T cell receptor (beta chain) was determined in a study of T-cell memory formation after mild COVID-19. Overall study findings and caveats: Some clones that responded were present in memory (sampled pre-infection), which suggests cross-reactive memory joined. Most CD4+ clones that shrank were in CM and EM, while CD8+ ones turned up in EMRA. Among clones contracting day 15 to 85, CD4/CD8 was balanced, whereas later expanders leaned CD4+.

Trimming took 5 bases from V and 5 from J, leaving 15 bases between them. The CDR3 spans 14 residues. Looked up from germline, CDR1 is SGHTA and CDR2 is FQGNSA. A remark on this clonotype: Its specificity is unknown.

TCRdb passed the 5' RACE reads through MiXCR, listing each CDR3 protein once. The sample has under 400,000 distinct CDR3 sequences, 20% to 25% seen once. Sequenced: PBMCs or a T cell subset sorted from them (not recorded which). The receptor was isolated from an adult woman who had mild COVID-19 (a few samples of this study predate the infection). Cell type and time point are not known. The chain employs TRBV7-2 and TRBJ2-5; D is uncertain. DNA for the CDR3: TGTGCCAGCAGCCGTACGACCTTGAGGGAGACCCAGTACTTC. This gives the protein CASSRTTLRETQYF. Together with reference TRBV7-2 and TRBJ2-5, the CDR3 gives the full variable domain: GAGVSQSPSNKVTEKGKDVELRCDPISGHTALYWYRQSLGQGLEFLIYFQGNSAPDKSGLPSDRFSAERTGGSVSTLTIQRTQQEDSAVYLCASSRTTLRETQYFGPGTRLLVL.